Listed below are T cell receptor beta chains from one sample, sequenced in a study of blood T cell repertoires in COVID-19. Libraries were prepared by immunoSEQ multiplex PCR; TCRdb keeps only in-frame clonotypes and omits some of them. The sample contains roughly 500,000 clones, approximately 91% of which appear only once. Sequenced input: PBMCs or T cells enriched from blood (not recorded which). These receptors originate from a woman aged 55-69 years who had recovered from COVID-19. Both conserved end residues are part of each CDR3. A D gene is named only where the DNA matches it firmly. Clone size is shown for a subset of rows, as once, few, many or a class of expanded clone.

clone size: NA
D gene: NA
CDR3 length: 15
V gene: TRBV14
J gene: TRBJ1-3
CDR3 protein: CASSQVVGGGNTIYF
CDR3 DNA: TGTGCCAGCAGCCAAGTTGTCGGTGGTGGAAACACCATATATTTT

clone size: NA
D gene: NA
CDR3 length: 15
V gene: TRBV5-1
J gene: TRBJ1-3
CDR3 protein: CASSRDGFSGNTIYF
CDR3 DNA: TGCGCCAGCAGTCGAGACGGGTTCTCTGGAAACACCATATATTTT

clone size: NA
D gene: NA
CDR3 length: 13
V gene: TRBV14
J gene: TRBJ1-1
CDR3 protein: CASSQQMNTEAFF
CDR3 DNA: TGTGCCAGCAGCCAACAGATGAACACTGAAGCTTTCTTT

clone size: NA
D gene: NA
CDR3 length: 13
V gene: TRBV15
J gene: TRBJ1-1
CDR3 protein: CATSSQSNTEAFF
CDR3 DNA: TGTGCCACCAGCTCACAGTCGAACACTGAAGCTTTCTTT

clone size: NA
D gene: NA
CDR3 length: 14
V gene: TRBV5-4
J gene: TRBJ1-2
CDR3 protein: CASSLGGQPYGYTF
CDR3 DNA: TGTGCCAGCAGCTTGGGAGGACAGCCCTATGGCTACACCTTC

clone size: NA
D gene: TRBD1
CDR3 length: 15
V gene: TRBV5-4
J gene: TRBJ1-3
CDR3 protein: CASSLPGGSGNTIYF
CDR3 DNA: TGTGCCAGCAGCCTACCAGGGGGCTCTGGAAACACCATATATTTT

clone size: NA
D gene: NA
CDR3 length: 15
V gene: TRBV7-9
J gene: TRBJ1-3
CDR3 protein: CASSPVRGSGNTIYF
CDR3 DNA: TGTGCCAGCAGCCCCGTCCGGGGGTCTGGAAACACCATATATTTT

clone size: NA
D gene: NA
CDR3 length: 14
V gene: TRBV5-8
J gene: TRBJ1-5
CDR3 protein: CASSFTGGNQPQHF
CDR3 DNA: TGTGCCAGCAGCTTTACCGGGGGAAATCAGCCCCAGCATTTT

clone size: NA
D gene: TRBD1
CDR3 length: 15
V gene: TRBV5-4
J gene: TRBJ1-2
CDR3 protein: CASRAGTASFYGYTF
CDR3 DNA: TGTGCCAGCAGAGCCGGGACAGCTAGTTTCTATGGCTACACCTTC

clone size: NA
D gene: NA
CDR3 length: 15
V gene: TRBV5-4
J gene: TRBJ1-5
CDR3 protein: CASSLDGDPNQPQHF
CDR3 DNA: TGTGCCAGCAGCTTGGATGGAGATCCCAATCAGCCCCAGCATTTT

clone size: NA
D gene: TRBD1
CDR3 length: 16
V gene: TRBV2
J gene: TRBJ2-6
CDR3 protein: CASSDRASSGANVLTF
CDR3 DNA: TGTGCCAGCAGCGACAGGGCCAGCTCTGGGGCCAACGTCCTGACTTTC

clone size: NA
D gene: NA
CDR3 length: 18
V gene: TRBV5-1
J gene: TRBJ1-1
CDR3 protein: CASSSWPKKQGDITEAFF
CDR3 DNA: TGCGCCAGCAGCTCCTGGCCCAAAAAACAGGGTGATATCACTGAAGCTTTCTTT

clone size: NA
D gene: NA
CDR3 length: 14
V gene: TRBV19
J gene: TRBJ2-2
CDR3 protein: CASRGRFETGELFF
CDR3 DNA: TGTGCCAGTAGGGGCAGGTTCGAGACCGGGGAGCTGTTTTTT

clone size: NA
D gene: NA
CDR3 length: 15
V gene: TRBV7-9
J gene: TRBJ2-3
CDR3 protein: CASSGRGRNTDTQYF
CDR3 DNA: TGTGCCAGCAGCGGCAGAGGGAGGAATACAGATACGCAGTATTTT

clone size: NA
D gene: NA
CDR3 length: 14
V gene: TRBV15
J gene: TRBJ2-4
CDR3 protein: CATSRDSKKNIQYF
CDR3 DNA: TGTGCCACCAGCAGAGATAGTAAGAAAAACATTCAGTACTTC

clone size: NA
D gene: NA
CDR3 length: 13
V gene: TRBV18
J gene: TRBJ1-5
CDR3 protein: CASSPDSNQPQHF
CDR3 DNA: TGTGCCAGCTCACCAGATAGTAATCAGCCCCAGCATTTT

clone size: NA
D gene: NA
CDR3 length: 15
V gene: TRBV6-5
J gene: TRBJ1-2
CDR3 protein: CASSLVTGINYGYTF
CDR3 DNA: TGTGCCAGCAGCCTAGTGACAGGCATAAACTATGGCTACACCTTC

clone size: once
D gene: NA
CDR3 length: 15
V gene: TRBV7-9
J gene: TRBJ1-2
CDR3 protein: CASSRPTGSQPGYTF
CDR3 DNA: TGTGCCAGCAGCCGACCGACAGGATCCCAGCCCGGCTACACCTTC

clone size: NA
D gene: NA
CDR3 length: 14
V gene: TRBV5-1
J gene: TRBJ1-4
CDR3 protein: CASSLTDRGTGLFF
CDR3 DNA: TGCGCCAGCAGCTTGACGGATAGAGGCACGGGACTGTTTTTT

clone size: NA
D gene: TRBD1
CDR3 length: 12
V gene: TRBV3-1/TRBV3-2
J gene: TRBJ1-1
CDR3 protein: CASSPDRGRAFF
CDR3 DNA: TGTGCCAGCAGCCCGGACAGGGGGCGAGCTTTCTTT

clone size: once
D gene: TRBD1
CDR3 length: 17
V gene: TRBV7-9
J gene: TRBJ1-5
CDR3 protein: CASSLERTGAGNQPQHF
CDR3 DNA: TGTGCCAGCAGCTTAGAAAGGACAGGGGCCGGCAATCAGCCCCAGCATTTT

clone size: NA
D gene: TRBD2
CDR3 length: 15
V gene: TRBV9
J gene: TRBJ2-1
CDR3 protein: CASSVMPGTSDEQFF
CDR3 DNA: TGTGCCAGCAGCGTAATGCCCGGGACTAGCGATGAGCAGTTCTTC

clone size: NA
D gene: NA
CDR3 length: 16
V gene: TRBV5-8
J gene: TRBJ2-5
CDR3 protein: CASSSGRGPSGETQYF
CDR3 DNA: TGTGCCAGCAGCTCGGGAAGGGGGCCGAGCGGGGAGACCCAGTACTTC

clone size: NA
D gene: NA
CDR3 length: 13
V gene: TRBV24-1
J gene: TRBJ1-6
CDR3 protein: CATSEAGDSPLHF
CDR3 DNA: TGTGCCACCAGTGAGGCAGGGGACTCACCCCTCCACTTT

clone size: NA
D gene: TRBD1
CDR3 length: 15
V gene: TRBV5-1
J gene: TRBJ1-1
CDR3 protein: CASSPLTGYDTEAFF
CDR3 DNA: TGCGCCAGCAGCCCCCTGACAGGGTACGACACTGAAGCTTTCTTT

clone size: once
D gene: NA
CDR3 length: 13
V gene: TRBV19
J gene: TRBJ2-1
CDR3 protein: CASNTNRDNEQFF
CDR3 DNA: TGTGCCAGTAATACCAACAGGGACAATGAGCAGTTCTTC

clone size: few
D gene: TRBD2
CDR3 length: 15
V gene: TRBV7-9
J gene: TRBJ2-7
CDR3 protein: CASSLVKAGDNEQYF
CDR3 DNA: TGTGCCAGCAGCTTAGTAAAAGCGGGGGACAACGAGCAGTACTTC

clone size: NA
D gene: NA
CDR3 length: 14
V gene: TRBV19
J gene: TRBJ2-7
CDR3 protein: CASRPQRVKRGQYF
CDR3 DNA: TGTGCCAGTAGACCCCAGCGGGTGAAAAGAGGGCAGTACTTC

clone size: once
D gene: NA
CDR3 length: 14
V gene: TRBV4-1
J gene: TRBJ1-1
CDR3 protein: CASSSRGSISEAFF
CDR3 DNA: TGCGCCAGCAGCTCGCGGGGATCTATCAGTGAAGCTTTCTTT

clone size: NA
D gene: NA
CDR3 length: 16
V gene: TRBV5-1
J gene: TRBJ1-1
CDR3 protein: CASSLAGLPYNTEAFF
CDR3 DNA: TGCGCCAGCAGCTTAGCGGGTCTCCCCTATAACACTGAAGCTTTCTTT

clone size: NA
D gene: NA
CDR3 length: 14
V gene: TRBV4-1
J gene: TRBJ1-5
CDR3 protein: CASSQGTFNQPQHF
CDR3 DNA: TGCGCCAGCAGCCAAGGGACTTTTAATCAGCCCCAGCATTTT

clone size: NA
D gene: TRBD1
CDR3 length: 14
V gene: TRBV19
J gene: TRBJ1-2
CDR3 protein: CATQTGGADYGYTF
CDR3 DNA: TGTGCCACTCAGACAGGGGGCGCTGACTATGGCTACACCTTC

clone size: NA
D gene: TRBD2
CDR3 length: 14
V gene: TRBV10-3
J gene: TRBJ2-5
CDR3 protein: CATKLAGVQETQYF
CDR3 DNA: TGTGCCACCAAACTAGCGGGGGTTCAAGAGACCCAGTACTTC

clone size: NA
D gene: TRBD1
CDR3 length: 14
V gene: TRBV10-3
J gene: TRBJ1-3
CDR3 protein: CAISGTGSGNTIYF
CDR3 DNA: TGTGCCATCAGTGGGACAGGGTCTGGAAACACCATATATTTT

clone size: once
D gene: TRBD1
CDR3 length: 15
V gene: TRBV2
J gene: TRBJ1-3
CDR3 protein: CASSRGGEVGNTIYF
CDR3 DNA: TGTGCCAGCAGCCGAGGGGGCGAGGTTGGAAACACCATATATTTT

clone size: once
D gene: NA
CDR3 length: 15
V gene: TRBV7-2
J gene: TRBJ1-1
CDR3 protein: CASSSPGVTSTEAFF
CDR3 DNA: TGTGCCAGCAGCTCCCCCGGGGTAACGAGCACTGAAGCTTTCTTT

clone size: once
D gene: TRBD1
CDR3 length: 17
V gene: TRBV10-3
J gene: TRBJ1-4
CDR3 protein: CAISGEQGSLSGEKLFF
CDR3 DNA: TGTGCCATCAGTGGGGAACAGGGGAGCCTAAGCGGTGAAAAACTGTTTTTT

clone size: NA
D gene: TRBD2
CDR3 length: 15
V gene: TRBV5-5
J gene: TRBJ2-7
CDR3 protein: CASSLGLAGAYEQYF
CDR3 DNA: TGTGCCAGCAGCTTGGGACTAGCGGGGGCCTACGAGCAGTACTTC

clone size: NA
D gene: NA
CDR3 length: 13
V gene: TRBV6-6
J gene: TRBJ2-3
CDR3 protein: CASSYGGADTQYF
CDR3 DNA: TGTGCCAGCAGTTACGGGGGGGCCGATACGCAGTATTTT

clone size: NA
D gene: TRBD2
CDR3 length: 16
V gene: TRBV11-2
J gene: TRBJ2-2
CDR3 protein: CASSLELATYTGELFF
CDR3 DNA: TGTGCCAGCAGCTTAGAACTAGCGACCTACACCGGGGAGCTGTTTTTT